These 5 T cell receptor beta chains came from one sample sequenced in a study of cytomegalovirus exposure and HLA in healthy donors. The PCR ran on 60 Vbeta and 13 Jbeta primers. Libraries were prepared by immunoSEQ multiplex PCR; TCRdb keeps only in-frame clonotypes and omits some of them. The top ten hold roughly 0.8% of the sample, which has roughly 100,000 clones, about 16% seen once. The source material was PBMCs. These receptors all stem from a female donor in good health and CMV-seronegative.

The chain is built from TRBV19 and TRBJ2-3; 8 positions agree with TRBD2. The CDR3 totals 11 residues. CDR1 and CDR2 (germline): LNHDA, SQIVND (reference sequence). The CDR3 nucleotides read TGTGTTAGCGGGACTGCAGATACGCAGTATTTT. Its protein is CVSGTADTQYF. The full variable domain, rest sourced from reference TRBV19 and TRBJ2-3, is DGGITQSPKYLFRKEGQNVTLSCEQNLNHDAMYWYRQDPGQGLRLIYYSQIVNDFQKGDIAEGYSVSREKKESFPLTVTSAQKNPTAFYLCVSGTADTQYFGPGTRLTVL.

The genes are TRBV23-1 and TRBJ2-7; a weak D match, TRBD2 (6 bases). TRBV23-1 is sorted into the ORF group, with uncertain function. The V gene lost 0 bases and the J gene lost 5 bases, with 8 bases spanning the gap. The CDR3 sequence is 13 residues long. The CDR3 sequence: CASSQSGGNEQYF. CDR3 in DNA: TGCGCCAGCAGTCAATCGGGGGGTAACGAGCAGTACTTC.

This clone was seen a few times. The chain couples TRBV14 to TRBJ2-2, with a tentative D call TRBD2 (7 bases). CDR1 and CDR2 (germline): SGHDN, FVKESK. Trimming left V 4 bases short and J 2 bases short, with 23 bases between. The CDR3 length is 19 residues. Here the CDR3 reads CASSPSWGGGRLNTGELFF. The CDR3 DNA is TGTGCCAGCAGCCCTTCTTGGGGCGGGGGCAGGCTAAACACCGGGGAGCTGTTTTTT. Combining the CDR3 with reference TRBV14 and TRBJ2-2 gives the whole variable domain EAGVTQFPSHSVIEKGQTVTLRCDPISGHDNLYWYRRVMGKEIKFLLHFVKESKQDESGMPNNRFLAERTGGTYSTLKVQPAELEDSGVYFCASSPSWGGGRLNTGELFFGEGSRLTVL.

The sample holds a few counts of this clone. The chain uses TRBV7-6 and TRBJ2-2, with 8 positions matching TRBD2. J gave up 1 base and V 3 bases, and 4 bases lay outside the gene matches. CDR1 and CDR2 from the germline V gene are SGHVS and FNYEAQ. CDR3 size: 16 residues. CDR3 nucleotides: TGTGCCAGCAGCTTCCTTAGCGGGGAGAACACCGGGGAGCTGTTTTTT. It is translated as CASSFLSGENTGELFF.

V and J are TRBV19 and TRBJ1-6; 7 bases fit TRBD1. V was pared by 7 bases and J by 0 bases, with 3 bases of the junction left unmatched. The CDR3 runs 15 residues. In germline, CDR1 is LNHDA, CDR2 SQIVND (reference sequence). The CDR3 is CASKEGASYNSPLHF. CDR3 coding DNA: TGTGCCAGTAAGGAGGGGGCCTCCTATAATTCACCCCTCCACTTT.